A single T cell receptor beta chain is shown here with its context. What it binds is unknown. These data originate in a study of cytomegalovirus exposure and HLA in healthy donors. Study in general: A subsequent analysis stated that the 120 or so validation repertoires were run on the same platform as the approximately 610 first-cohort repertoires. Regarding the study as a whole: While the bulk of TCR sequences proved rare, some public TCRs turned up in many donors. Within the 90 to 150 validation repertoires, first-cohort TCR clusters tended to co-occur, according to a later analysis. The classifier, whose performance was assessed in both the original and validation cohorts, reportedly diagnosed cytomegalovirus status with high specificity and sensitivity.

The table came from immunoSEQ multiplex PCR; TCRdb's copy has only in-frame clones and leaves some out. The sample holds 85,000 to 130,000 clones, about nine tenths seen once. CDR1 and CDR2 from the germline V gene are SNHLY and FYNNEI. V was pared by 6 bases and J by 1 base, with 8 bases of the junction left unmatched. The CDR3 runs to 15 residues. The sequence was obtained from a woman in her late teens or twenties in good health and CMV-seropositive. The sample comprised PBMCs. J is TRBJ1-1 and V is TRBV2; 7 positions match TRBD1. CDR3 amino acids: CASSLFGQANTEAFF. DNA for the CDR3: TGTGCCAGCAGCTTATTCGGACAGGCGAACACTGAAGCTTTCTTT.